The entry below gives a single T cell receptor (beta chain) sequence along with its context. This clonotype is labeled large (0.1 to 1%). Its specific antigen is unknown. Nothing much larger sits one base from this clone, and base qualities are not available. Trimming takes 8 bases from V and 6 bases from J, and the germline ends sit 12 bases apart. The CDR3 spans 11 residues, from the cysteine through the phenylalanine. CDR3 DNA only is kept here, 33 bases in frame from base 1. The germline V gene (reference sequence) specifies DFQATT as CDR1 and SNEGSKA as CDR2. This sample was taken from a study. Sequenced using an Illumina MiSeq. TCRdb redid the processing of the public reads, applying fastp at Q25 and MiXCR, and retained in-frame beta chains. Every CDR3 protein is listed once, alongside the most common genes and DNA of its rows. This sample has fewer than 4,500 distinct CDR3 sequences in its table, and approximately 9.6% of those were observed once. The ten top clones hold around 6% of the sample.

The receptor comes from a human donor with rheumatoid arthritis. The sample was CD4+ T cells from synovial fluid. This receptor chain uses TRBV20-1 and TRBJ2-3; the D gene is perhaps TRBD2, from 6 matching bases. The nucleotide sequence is TGCAGTCCGGAGGGTGCGGATACGCAGTATTTT. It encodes CSPEGADTQYF.